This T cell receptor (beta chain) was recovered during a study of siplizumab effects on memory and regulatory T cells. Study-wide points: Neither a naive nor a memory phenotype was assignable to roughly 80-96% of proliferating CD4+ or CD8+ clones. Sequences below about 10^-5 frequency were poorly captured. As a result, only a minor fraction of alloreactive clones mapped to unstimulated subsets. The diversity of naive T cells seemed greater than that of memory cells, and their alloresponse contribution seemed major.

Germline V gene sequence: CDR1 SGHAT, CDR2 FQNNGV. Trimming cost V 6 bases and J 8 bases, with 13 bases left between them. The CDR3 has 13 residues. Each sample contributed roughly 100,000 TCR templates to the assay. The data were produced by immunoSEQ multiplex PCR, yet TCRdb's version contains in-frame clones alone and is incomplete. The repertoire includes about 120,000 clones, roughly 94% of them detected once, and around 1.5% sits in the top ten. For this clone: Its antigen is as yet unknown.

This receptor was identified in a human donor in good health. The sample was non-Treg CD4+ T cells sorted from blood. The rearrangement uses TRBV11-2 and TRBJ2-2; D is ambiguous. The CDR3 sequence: CASRPGWVGELFF. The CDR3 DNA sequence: TGTGCCAGCAGGCCAGGATGGGTTGGGGAGCTGTTTTTT.